The T cell receptor beta chain under discussion was sequenced for a study of response to subunit inactivated influenza vaccine. This clonotype came up many times. CDR3 length: 14 amino acids. V was pared by 4 bases and J by 2 bases, with 10 bases between. TCRdb re-called the RT-PCR reads through MiXCR, storing one row per CDR3 protein. Of some 480,000 distinct CDR3 sequences in the sample, around 9.9% were seen once. The source of this sequence is a man in his fifties or sixties who received an inactivated influenza vaccine. This rearrangement joins TRBV12-3 or TRBV12-4 to TRBJ2-3, with D perhaps TRBD1 (6 bases). Specimen: PBMCs from blood, collected 45 days after vaccination. The chain's CDR3 is CASSSRGLTDTQYF. CDR3 in DNA: TGTGCCAGCAGTTCCAGGGGTCTCACAGATACGCAGTATTTT.